This entry lists 20 T cell receptor beta chains sequenced from one sample in a study of blood T cell repertoires in COVID-19 (TCRdb year 2020). Library preparation used the immunoSEQ multiplex PCR assay. TCRdb took over this immuneACCESS table, retaining in-frame rearrangements with V and J assigned. Such tables are incomplete; in checked studies, under half of the missing clones stem from an unresolved V gene, and the remainder is unexplained. Counted in this sample were over 250,000 clones; roughly 85% of them appeared once. More than 9.5% of the sample rests with the top ten. The sequenced sample consisted of peripheral blood. All receptors come from a woman in her seventies with acute or convalescent COVID-19.

V and J are TRBV21-1 and TRBJ1-5; TRBD1, the D gene given by the table, was not confirmed from the DNA. TRBV21-1 is flagged as a pseudogene. The CDR3 covers 16 residues. The chain's CDR3 is CASSKEPGSSNQPQHF. As DNA, the CDR3 is TGTGCCAGCAGCAAGGAGCCAGGGTCCAGCAATCAGCCCCAGCATTTT.

A remark on this clone: This may arise from a read error, as a much more abundant clone is one base away. The chain has TRBV5-4 and TRBJ2-5, with 7 bases identical to TRBD1. The V gene end was trimmed by 4 bases and the J gene end by 2 bases; junction bases not matched to a gene: 2. Germline CDR1 reads SGHNT; CDR2 reads YYREEE (reference sequence). CDR3 size: 13 residues. The CDR3 bases are TGTGCCAGCAGCCCGGGACAGCAAGAGACCCAGTACTTC. Protein product: CASSPGQQETQYF.

This chain links TRBV30 with TRBJ2-3, with D uncertain. V was shortened by 1 base and J by 2 bases, with 19 bases between the two germline ends. This CDR3 contains 17 residues. From germline, CDR1 is GTSNPN and CDR2 SVGIG (reference sequence). CDR3 sequence reads: CAWSGGSRPSITDTQYF. The CDR3 DNA follows: TGTGCCTGGAGTGGTGGGTCGAGGCCGTCCATCACAGATACGCAGTATTTT.

The chain combines TRBV5-5 with TRBJ1-1, with D possibly matching TRBD1 (5 bases). Germline V CDR1 and CDR2: SGHKS, YYEKEE (reference sequence). The CDR3 length is 15 residues. V lost 2 bases and J 4 bases, leaving 15 bases between the germline ends. CDR3: CASSLRQGGFTEAFF. For the CDR3, the DNA is TGTGCCAGCAGCTTAAGGCAGGGTGGTTTCACTGAAGCTTTCTTT.

The chain couples TRBV5-1 to TRBJ2-2, with D tentatively TRBD2 (6 bases). Per the germline V gene, CDR1 is SGHRS and CDR2 is YFSETQ. The CDR3 runs 14 residues. Trimming stripped 7 bases from V and 5 bases from J, with 15 bases between. In nucleotides, the CDR3 is TGCGCCAGCGGAGAGGCTAGCGCGACCGGGGAGCTGTTTTTT. Its protein product is CASGEASATGELFF. The full variable domain, in which reference TRBV5-1 and TRBJ2-2 provide the parts outside the CDR3, is KAGVTQTPRYLIKTRGQQVTLSCSPISGHRSVSWYQQTPGQGLQFLFEYFSETQRNKGNFPGRFSGRQFSNSRSEMNVSTLELGDSALYLCASGEASATGELFFGEGSRLTVL.

This clone was seen more than once but under ten times. This chain connects TRBV9 to TRBJ1-1; 9 bases align to TRBD1. The CDR3 extends over 15 amino acids. J was trimmed by 7 bases and V by 4 bases; bases with no gene match: 11. CDR1 and CDR2 (germline): SGDLS, YYNGEE. CDR3 bases: TGTGCCAGCAGCCTAGATACCGGGACAGGGTTTGAAGCTTTCTTT. This encodes CASSLDTGTGFEAFF.

V usage is TRBV13 and J usage is TRBJ2-4, with 15 bases matching TRBD2. J was trimmed by 5 bases and V by 4 bases; bases with no gene match: 6. The CDR3 is 17 residues long. Germline V gene lookup returns CDR1 PRHDT and CDR2 FYEKMQ (reference sequence). The CDR3 DNA reads TGTGCCAGCAGCTCTGGACTAGCGGGGGGGCTTCAAAACATTCAGTACTTC. Amino acid sequence: CASSSGLAGGLQNIQYF.

The CDR3 sequence is CASSLTSLYVETQYF. CDR3 DNA: TGCGCCAGCAGTCTCACTAGTCTCTATGTAGAGACCCAGTACTTC. The V gene is TRBV4-1, the J gene TRBJ2-5; D might be TRBD2 (5 bases). Germline CDR1 MGHRA, CDR2 YSYEKL. The CDR3 spans 15 residues. Trimming cost V 6 bases and J 4 bases, with 18 bases left between them.

The CDR3 coding sequence is TGTGCCAGCAGCCAAACAGTGAACACTGAAGCTTTCTTT. Translated: CASSQTVNTEAFF. The V and J genes are TRBV6-6 and TRBJ1-1; no firm D call. The CDR3 totals 13 residues. Germline CDR1 and CDR2: MNHNY and SVGAGI (reference sequence). V was cut by 6 bases and J by 0 bases, with 8 bases left in between.

The rearrangement uses TRBV5-5 and TRBJ1-4; D gene unclear. The V end lost 7 bases, the J end lost 1 base, and 8 bases lay between the germline ends. The CDR3 sequence is 13 residues long. Germline assignment: CDR1 SGHKS and CDR2 YYEKEE (reference sequence). The CDR3 region has the DNA TGTGCCAGCGGGCTAAGAACTAATGAAAAACTGTTTTTT. Translating it yields CASGLRTNEKLFF.

The chain has TRBV4-1 and TRBJ1-5, with a tentative D call TRBD1 (5 bases). Germline V gene sequence: CDR1 MGHRA, CDR2 YSYEKL. Trimming removed 4 bases from V and 4 bases from J, with 14 bases in between. There are 15 residues in the CDR3. The CDR3 bases are TGCGCCAGCAGCCTTGGTACAGGAGGGAATCAGCCCCAGCATTTT. Translated: CASSLGTGGNQPQHF.

This rearrangement joins TRBV5-1 to TRBJ1-1; a possible D gene is TRBD1 (5 bases). Germline loops: CDR1 SGHRS, CDR2 YFSETQ. V was trimmed by 5 bases and J by 1 base, leaving 9 bases between them. The CDR3 extends over 13 amino acids. CDR3 bases: TGCGCCAGCAGTACTGGACAGAACACTGAAGCTTTCTTT. It encodes CASSTGQNTEAFF.

This clone was detected once. This chain uses TRBV6-5 with TRBJ2-6; no firm D call. Germline V CDR1 and CDR2: MNHEY, SVGAGI. Trimming took off 7 bases at V and 0 bases at J, with 7 bases between the two ends. The CDR3 length is 14 residues. In DNA form, the CDR3 reads TGTGCCAGCACTTTGAGCTCTGGGGCCAACGTCCTGACTTTC. This gives the protein CASTLSSGANVLTF.

The chain is built from TRBV6-5 and TRBJ2-1; 7 bases are shared with TRBD1. In germline, CDR1 is MNHEY, CDR2 SVGAGI. The V and J ends lost 3 bases and 15 bases, in that order; junction bases with no gene match: 8. This CDR3 is 12 amino acids long. The CDR3 region is CASSYDKQGLFF. The CDR3 DNA sequence: TGTGCCAGCAGTTATGACAAACAGGGGCTGTTCTTC.

The chain links TRBV2 to TRBJ1-2; D uncertain. The CDR3 runs to 13 residues. Germline CDR1 is SNHLY and CDR2 is FYNNEI. The V gene lost 6 bases and the J gene lost 9 bases, with 17 bases spanning the gap. The CDR3 bases are TGTGCCAGCAGAGTAAACTCGGCTAGCAGCTACACCTTC. Residues: CASRVNSASSYTF.

The chain combines TRBV10-3 with TRBJ2-6; maybe TRBD2 (7 bases). The CDR3 runs to 16 residues. CDR1 is ENHRY and CDR2 is SYGVKD in the germline V gene. Trimming removed 5 bases from V and 1 base from J, with 12 bases in between. This chain's CDR3 is CAISPGGPSGANVLTF. As DNA, the CDR3 is TGTGCCATCAGTCCCGGGGGGCCTTCTGGGGCCAACGTCCTGACTTTC.

This rearrangement joins TRBV5-1 to TRBJ1-5; 9 nucleotides line up with TRBD1. The CDR3 loop spans 15 amino acids. The germline V gene has CDR1 SGHRS and CDR2 YFSETQ. The junction had 6 bases not matched to a gene; V was cut back by 2 bases and J by 6 bases. CDR3 nucleotide sequence: TGCGCCAGCAGCTTACAGGGGGCGCTTGGTCAGCCCCAGCATTTT. Amino acid sequence: CASSLQGALGQPQHF.

J is TRBJ2-5 and V is TRBV5-4, with 8 bases fitting TRBD2. After removal of 0 bases from V and 1 base from J, the junction contained 5 bases not matched to a gene. This CDR3 region has 16 residues. Germline CDR1 is SGHNT and CDR2 is YYREEE (reference sequence). The CDR3 DNA follows: TGTGCCAGCAGCTTGGCCCCTACTAGCGGCCAAGAGACCCAGTACTTC. It codes for CASSLAPTSGQETQYF.

The rearrangement uses TRBV3-1 (or the pseudogene TRBV3-2) and TRBJ2-2, with 11 nucleotides matching TRBD1. The trim removed 5 bases at V and 4 bases at J, leaving 3 bases unmatched. CDR3 length: 15 residues. Germline loops: CDR1 LGHDT, CDR2 YNNKEL (reference sequence). This CDR3 reads CASSGQGAITGELFF. In nucleotides, the CDR3 is TGTGCCAGCAGCGGACAGGGGGCAATCACCGGGGAGCTGTTTTTT.

This clone turned up a few times. The rearrangement uses TRBV3-1 (or the pseudogene TRBV3-2) and TRBJ2-7, with D possibly being TRBD2 (5 bases). CDR1 and CDR2 (germline): LGHDT, YNNKEL (reference sequence). V was cut by 9 bases and J by 6 bases, with 15 bases left in between. This CDR3 has 12 residues. This chain's CDR3 is CASQRAEGEQYF. Written as DNA, the CDR3 is TGTGCCAGTCAAAGGGCCGAGGGCGAGCAGTACTTC.